The 15 T cell receptor beta chains below were found in one sample sequenced in a study of human T cells and chemical hapten exposure. TCRdb re-called the RACE reads through MiXCR, storing one row per CDR3 protein. The profile shows roughly 90,000 distinct CDR3 sequences, around 9.9% of them singletons. Sample time point: patch test 3, about 24 weeks after DPC sensitization. The treatment denotes: therapeutic diphenylcyclopropenone sensitization with weekly scalp DPC. The sample in question was whole blood, obtained in connection with sensitization to the hapten diphenylcyclopropenone (DPC). Receptors originate from a woman younger than 45 with alopecia areata. Some clones in this sample may be carry-over from other donors' samples.

This chain connects TRBV2 to TRBJ2-7; D gene unclear. The V and J ends lost 10 bases and 3 bases respectively, with 16 bases between them. From germline, CDR1 is SNHLY and CDR2 FYNNEI. This CDR3 is built from 13 residues. CDR3 DNA sequence: TGTGCCACCTCGGGTGTTGCAAACTACGAGCAGTACGTC. This sequence encodes CATSGVANYEQYV.

Many counts were recorded for this clonotype. This rearrangement joins TRBV19 to TRBJ2-5; possibly TRBD1 or TRBD2 for D (5 bases each). V was pared by 4 bases and J by 2 bases, with 11 bases between. Per the germline V gene, CDR1 is LNHDA and CDR2 is SQIVND (reference sequence). This CDR3 is built from 14 residues. The CDR3, as DNA: TGTGCCAGTAGTAGGGACCTATTTCAAGAGACCCAGTACTTC. Protein: CASSRDLFQETQYF.

There are many counts of this clonotype. This chain joins TRBV7-9 and TRBJ2-2, with 9 bases aligning to TRBD1. The V gene's germline CDR1 is SEHNR and CDR2 FQNEAQ (reference sequence). This CDR3 region has 14 residues. The V and J ends lost 4 bases and 6 bases, in that order; junction bases with no gene match: 3. CDR3 sequence reads: CASSSGTGPGELFF. The CDR3 DNA is TGTGCCAGCAGCTCCGGGACAGGGCCCGGGGAGCTGTTTTTT.

About this clonotype: It may be a read error: a sequence one base away is much more abundant. The chain has TRBV7-8 and TRBJ1-1, with TRBD1 matching over 9 bases. The germline V gene has CDR1 SGHVS and CDR2 FQNEAQ. The CDR3 contains 15 residues. V lost 5 bases, J lost 5 bases, and 9 bases stayed unmatched. CDR3 protein: CASSPDRGCGTEAFF. The CDR3 DNA is TGTGCCAGCAGCCCGGACAGGGGATGTGGGACTGAAGCTTTCTTT.

In this sample, this clonotype turned up a few times. The V and J genes are TRBV6-6 and TRBJ1-2, with D perhaps matching TRBD1 (5 bases). The CDR3 has 13 residues. CDR1 and CDR2 from the germline V gene are MNHNY and SVGAGI (reference sequence). With 5 bases removed from V and 2 bases from J, the gap between germline ends came to 9 bases. CDR3 amino acids: CASSLGENYGYTF. The CDR3 DNA follows: TGTGCCAGCAGTCTAGGGGAGAACTATGGCTACACCTTC.

This clonotype occurred a few times. In DNA, the CDR3 is TGTGCCAGCAGTTTTTTGGGCTCCACCGGGGAGCTGTTTTTT. It yields the protein CASSFLGSTGELFF. This rearrangement joins TRBV12-3 or TRBV12-4 to TRBJ2-2; D ambiguous. This CDR3 is built from 14 residues. V dropped 3 bases and J dropped 4 bases, with 9 bases sitting between them.

A few counts support this clonotype. The rearrangement joins TRBV3-1 to TRBJ2-5; D tentatively fits TRBD1 or TRBD2 (5 bases each). The CDR3 sequence is 13 residues long. CDR1 is LGHDT and CDR2 is YNNKEL in the germline V gene (reference sequence). V lost 4 bases to trimming and J lost 0 bases, with 6 bases between them. As DNA, the CDR3 is TGTGCCAGCAGCCGGGGGAACCAAGAGACCCAGTACTTC. Residues: CASSRGNQETQYF.

In its sample, this clonotype was seen a few times. The chain combines TRBV18 with TRBJ2-7; 8 bases are shared with TRBD1. With V trimmed by 3 bases and J by 5 bases, 0 bases remained unmatched. Germline CDR1 reads KGHSH; CDR2 reads LQKENI. The CDR3 is 12 amino acids. CDR3 sequence reads: CASSPDRDEQYF. In DNA form, the CDR3 reads TGTGCCAGCTCACCGGACAGGGACGAGCAGTACTTC.

This clonotype appeared many times. The J gene is TRBJ2-3, the V gene TRBV7-9; a weak D match, TRBD2 (5 bases). Deletions cut 3 bases from V and 0 bases from J, with 7 bases between. The CDR3 spans 14 residues. Germline CDR1 reads SEHNR; CDR2 reads FQNEAQ (reference sequence). The CDR3 reads CASSFGLSTDTQYF. CDR3 sequence (DNA): TGTGCCAGCAGCTTCGGACTGAGCACAGATACGCAGTATTTT.

The CDR3 DNA reads TGTGCCAGCAGCCCCGACAGGGAACAAGAGACCCAGTACTTC. Amino acids: CASSPDREQETQYF. The chain recombines TRBV28 with TRBJ2-5, with 7 positions matching TRBD1. The ends lost 6 bases at V and 2 bases at J; junction bases unmatched: 6. The germline V gene has CDR1 MDHEN and CDR2 SYDVKM. This CDR3 contains 14 residues.

The chain is built from TRBV10-3 and TRBJ2-5; the D is unclear. V was trimmed by 5 bases and J by 2 bases, leaving 9 bases between them. This CDR3 region has 13 residues. Germline V gene data show CDR1 as ENHRY and CDR2 as SYGVKD. CDR3 protein: CAISSQEQETQYF. In nucleotides, the CDR3 is TGTGCCATCAGTTCGCAGGAGCAAGAGACCCAGTACTTC.

This clonotype was seen at least ten times. The chain combines TRBV6-6 with TRBJ1-6; D is undetermined. V lost 6 bases and J 10 bases, leaving 10 bases between the germline ends. CDR1 and CDR2 (germline): MNHNY, SVGAGI (reference sequence). This CDR3 has 12 amino acids. DNA of the CDR3: TGTGCCAGCAGCGACCATTCATCACCCCTCCACTTT. This codes for CASSDHSSPLHF.

This clonotype occurred many times. The CDR3 bases are TGTGCCAGCAGTTCCCAGGGGAACTATGGCTACACCTTC. It is translated as CASSSQGNYGYTF. The chain employs TRBV6-6 and TRBJ1-2; the D gene is possibly TRBD1 (6 bases). Germline V lookup: CDR1 MNHNY, CDR2 SVGAGI (reference sequence). The CDR3 is 13 amino acids. Trimming took off 4 bases at V and 2 bases at J, with 8 bases between the two ends.

The genes are TRBV10-2 and TRBJ1-4; 8 bases are shared with TRBD1. V was clipped by 4 bases and J by 3 bases; unmatched bases: 7. The V gene's germline CDR1 is WSHSY and CDR2 SAAADI. The CDR3 is 16 residues long. The CDR3 DNA sequence: TGCGCCAGCAGTGTTTCTCAGGGGGCTTCTAATGAAAAACTGTTTTTT. Amino acid sequence: CASSVSQGASNEKLFF.

This clonotype was recorded many times. V and J are TRBV7-7 and TRBJ2-5; 7 bases fit TRBD1. After removal of 4 bases from V and 4 bases from J, the junction contained 3 bases not matched to a gene. The CDR3 is 13 residues long. Germline values: CDR1 SSHAT, CDR2 FNYEAQ (reference sequence). CDR3 region: CASSSTGSETQYF. The CDR3 nucleotides read TGTGCCAGCAGCTCGACAGGGTCAGAGACCCAGTACTTC. The full variable domain, completed using reference TRBV7-7 and TRBJ2-5, is GAGVSQSPRYKVTKRGQDVTLRCDPISSHATLYWYQQALGQGPEFLTYFNYEAQPDKSGLPSDRFSAERPEGSISTLTIQRTEQRDSAMYRCASSSTGSETQYFGPGTRLLVL.